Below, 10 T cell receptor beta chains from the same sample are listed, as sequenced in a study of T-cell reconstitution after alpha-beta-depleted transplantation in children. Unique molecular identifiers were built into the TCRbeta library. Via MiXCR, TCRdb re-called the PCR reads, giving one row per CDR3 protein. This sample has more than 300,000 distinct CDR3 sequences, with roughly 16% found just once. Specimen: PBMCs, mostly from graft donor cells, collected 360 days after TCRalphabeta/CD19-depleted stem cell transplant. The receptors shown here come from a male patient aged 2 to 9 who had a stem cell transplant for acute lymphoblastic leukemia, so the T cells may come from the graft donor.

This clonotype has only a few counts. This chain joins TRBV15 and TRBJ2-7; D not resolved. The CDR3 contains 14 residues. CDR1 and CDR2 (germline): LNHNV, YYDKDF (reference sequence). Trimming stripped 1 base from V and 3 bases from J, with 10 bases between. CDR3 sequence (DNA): TGTGCCACCAGCAGAGGTCTAGTGGGCTACGAGCAGTACTTC. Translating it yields CATSRGLVGYEQYF.

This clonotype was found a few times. As DNA, the CDR3 is TGCGCCAGCAGCCAAGATCCGGGACGGTTATACGAGCAGTACTTC. Translation: CASSQDPGRLYEQYF. The chain recombines TRBV4-3 with TRBJ2-7; either TRBD1 or TRBD2 may fit D (5 bases each). Germline-derived CDR1 and CDR2 are LGHNA and YSLEER. The CDR3 consists of 15 residues. With 0 bases removed from V and 4 bases from J, the gap between germline ends came to 13 bases.

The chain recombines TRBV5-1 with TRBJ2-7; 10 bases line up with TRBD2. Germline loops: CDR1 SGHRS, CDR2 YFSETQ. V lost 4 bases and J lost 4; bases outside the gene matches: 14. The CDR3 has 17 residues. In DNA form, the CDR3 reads TGCGCCAGCAGCCTCCCCCCTCCGGGACTAGCGACTTACGAGCAGTACTTC. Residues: CASSLPPPGLATYEQYF.

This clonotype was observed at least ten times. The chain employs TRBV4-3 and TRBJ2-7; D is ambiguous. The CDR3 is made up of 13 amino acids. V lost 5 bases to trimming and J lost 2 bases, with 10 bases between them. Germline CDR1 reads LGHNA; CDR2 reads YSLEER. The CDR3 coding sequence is TGCGCCAGCAGCTATGGGTTTACCTACGAGCAGTACTTC. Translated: CASSYGFTYEQYF.

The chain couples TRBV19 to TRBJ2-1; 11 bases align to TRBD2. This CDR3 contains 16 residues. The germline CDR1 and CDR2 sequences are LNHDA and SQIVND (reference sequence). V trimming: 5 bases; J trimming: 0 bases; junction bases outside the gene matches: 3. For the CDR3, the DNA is TGTGCCAGTAGTCCCACTAGCGGGGGCTCCTACAATGAGCAGTTCTTC. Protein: CASSPTSGGSYNEQFF.

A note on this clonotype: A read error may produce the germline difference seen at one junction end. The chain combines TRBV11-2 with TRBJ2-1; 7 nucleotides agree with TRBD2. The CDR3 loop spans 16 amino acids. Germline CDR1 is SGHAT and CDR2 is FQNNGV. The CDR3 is CGSSLDFPGGFNEQFF. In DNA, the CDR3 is TGTGGCAGCAGCTTAGATTTCCCGGGAGGCTTCAATGAGCAGTTCTTC.

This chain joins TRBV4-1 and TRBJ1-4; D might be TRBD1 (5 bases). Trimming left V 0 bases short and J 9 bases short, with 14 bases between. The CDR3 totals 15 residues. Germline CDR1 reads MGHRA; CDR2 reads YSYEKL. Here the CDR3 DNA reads TGCGCCAGCAGCCAAGAGGGCGGGGGAACTAAAAAACTGTTTTTT. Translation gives CASSQEGGGTKKLFF.

CDR3: CASSLGRDRDVNEQFF. Here the CDR3 DNA reads TGTGCCAGCAGCTTAGGTCGGGACAGGGACGTAAATGAGCAGTTCTTC. The chain joins TRBV5-6 to TRBJ2-1, with TRBD1 identical over 9 bases. Unmatched junction bases numbered 10, after V lost 2 bases and J lost 7 bases. Germline V CDR1 and CDR2: SGHDT, YYEEEE. The CDR3 extends over 16 amino acids.

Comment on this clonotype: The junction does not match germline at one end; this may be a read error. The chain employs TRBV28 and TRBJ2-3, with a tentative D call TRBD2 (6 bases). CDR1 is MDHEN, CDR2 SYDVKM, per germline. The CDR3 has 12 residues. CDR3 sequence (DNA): TGTGCCAGCAGGTCCGGGACGGGATATGGGAGGTTT. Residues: CASRSGTGYGRF.

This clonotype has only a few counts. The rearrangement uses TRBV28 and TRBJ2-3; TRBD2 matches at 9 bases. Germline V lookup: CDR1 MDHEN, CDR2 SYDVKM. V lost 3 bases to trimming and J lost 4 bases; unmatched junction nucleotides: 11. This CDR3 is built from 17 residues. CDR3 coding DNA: TGTGCCAGCAGTTTCGAACTAGCGGGCCGGTCTCCAGATACGCAGTATTTT. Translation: CASSFELAGRSPDTQYF. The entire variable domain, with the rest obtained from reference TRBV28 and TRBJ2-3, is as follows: DVKVTQSSRYLVKRTGEKVFLECVQDMDHENMFWYRQDPGLGLRLIYFSYDVKMKEKGDIPEGYSVSREKKERFSLILESASTNQTSMYLCASSFELAGRSPDTQYFGPGTRLTVL.